These 27 T cell receptor beta chains were all obtained from the same sample, sequenced in a study of control samples from healthy donors and cancer patients. The table came from immunoSEQ multiplex PCR; TCRdb's copy has only in-frame clones and leaves some out. The repertoire holds over 90,000 clones, 90% to 95% seen once, with 2% to 3% in the top ten. The material sequenced was blood. Receptors were obtained from a woman between 18 and 29 years old in good health.

The rearrangement links TRBV5-1 to TRBJ1-1; 12 nucleotides line up with TRBD1. V shed 3 bases and J 3 bases; nucleotides not matched to a gene: 9. This CDR3 is built from 17 residues. Germline V gives CDR1 SGHRS, CDR2 YFSETQ. This CDR3 is CASSWGTGGAPYTEAFF. The CDR3 DNA reads as TGCGCCAGCAGCTGGGGGACAGGGGGCGCCCCGTACACTGAAGCTTTCTTT.

The genes are TRBV7-2 and TRBJ1-6, with D unresolved. Germline CDR1 reads SGHTA; CDR2 reads FQGNSA. V was cut by 7 bases and J by 7 bases, with 20 bases left in between. This CDR3 spans 16 amino acids. The CDR3 region is CASNFRRFMENSPLHF. CDR3 bases: TGTGCCAGCAACTTCCGGAGGTTTATGGAAAATTCACCCCTCCACTTT.

The rearrangement links TRBV25-1 to TRBJ1-2, with 7 positions matching TRBD1. Germline V CDR1 and CDR2: MGHDK, SYGVNS. With V trimmed by 0 bases and J by 4 bases, 2 bases remained unmatched. The CDR3 is 14 amino acids. The CDR3 DNA follows: TGTGCCAGCAGTGAATATGACAGGGCCTATGGCTACACCTTC. Amino acids: CASSEYDRAYGYTF.

The rearrangement links TRBV9 to TRBJ2-3, with unresolved D. Trimming left V 3 bases short and J 4 bases short, with 9 bases between. CDR3 length equals 13 residues. Germline V gene sequence: CDR1 SGDLS, CDR2 YYNGEE. CDR3 residues: CASSGDPPDTQYF. In nucleotides, the CDR3 is TGTGCCAGCAGCGGAGACCCCCCAGATACGCAGTATTTT. Full variable domain (missing parts from reference TRBV9 and TRBJ2-3): DSGVTQTPKHLITATGQRVTLRCSPRSGDLSVYWYQQSLDQGLQFLIQYYNGEERAKGNILERFSAQQFPDLHSELNLSSLELGDSALYFCASSGDPPDTQYFGPGTRLTVL.

V gene TRBV6-5 combines with J gene TRBJ1-6; tentative D call: TRBD1 (5 bases). The germline V and J ends were trimmed by 6 bases and 9 bases, with 18 bases remaining between them. CDR3 size: 15 residues. Germline loops: CDR1 MNHEY, CDR2 SVGAGI. In DNA, the CDR3 is TGTGCCAGCAGACCTACCCAGTCAGGGATTTCACCCCTCCACTTT. Amino acid sequence: CASRPTQSGISPLHF.

This clone has just one count. The rearrangement joins TRBV28 to TRBJ1-2; the match to TRBD1 covers 7 bases. This CDR3 contains 13 residues. V was clipped by 10 bases and J by 4 bases; unmatched bases: 9. Germline CDR1 is MDHEN and CDR2 is SYDVKM. Here the CDR3 reads CATRTGGGYGYTF. In DNA, the CDR3 is TGTGCCACCAGGACAGGAGGGGGCTATGGCTACACCTTC.

The chain uses TRBV24-1 and TRBJ2-2; TRBD2 agrees at 9 bases. Germline-derived CDR1 and CDR2 are KGHDR and SFDVKD. CDR3 length: 14 residues. The J segment lost 6 bases and the V segment lost 9 bases, leaving 7 bases of the junction unmatched. This chain's CDR3 is CATGGLASSGELFF. The CDR3 nucleotides are TGTGCCACCGGAGGACTAGCGTCTTCCGGGGAGCTGTTTTTT.

This chain uses TRBV28 with TRBJ1-1; no clear D gene. Trimming took 3 bases from V and 4 from J, leaving 12 bases between them. This CDR3 region has 14 residues. Germline CDR1 and CDR2: MDHEN and SYDVKM. The CDR3 reads CASSFRRVGTEAFF. The DNA of the CDR3 is TGTGCCAGCAGTTTTCGGAGGGTCGGCACTGAAGCTTTCTTT.

This chain connects TRBV9 to TRBJ2-5; no reliable D call. CDR1 is SGDLS and CDR2 is YYNGEE in the germline V gene. Trimming removed 5 bases at V and 2 bases at J, with 7 bases between. The CDR3 contains 12 residues. CDR3: CASSDNQETQYF. CDR3 nucleotides: TGTGCCAGCAGTGACAATCAAGAGACCCAGTACTTC.

V is TRBV7-2 and J is TRBJ1-2; a possible D gene is TRBD1 (5 bases). V shed 5 bases and J shed 7 bases, with 14 bases lying between them. Germline V gene lookup returns CDR1 SGHTA and CDR2 FQGNSA. This CDR3 comprises 13 residues. The CDR3 nucleotides read TGTGCCAGCAGCCAGGGTAGGAAACTTGGCTACACCTTC. This encodes CASSQGRKLGYTF.

The V and J genes are TRBV12-3 or TRBV12-4 and TRBJ2-1; D tentatively fits TRBD1 or TRBD2 (5 bases each). Trimming stripped 1 base from V and 12 bases from J, with 13 bases between. This CDR3 has 13 amino acids. The CDR3 region has the DNA TGTGCCAGCAGTTTAGTTGAGGGGTATCCGCAGTTCTTC. It specifies CASSLVEGYPQFF.

The chain links TRBV7-9 to TRBJ2-3; TRBD2 matches at 11 bases. V trimming: 2 bases; J trimming: 6 bases; junction bases outside the gene matches: 10. This CDR3 is built from 17 residues. Looked up from germline, CDR1 is SEHNR and CDR2 is FQNEAQ (reference sequence). DNA for the CDR3: TGTGCCAGCAGCTTATACCGATCTAGCGGGGGGAGGGATACGCAGTATTTT. Its translation: CASSLYRSSGGRDTQYF.

V gene TRBV6-4 combines with J gene TRBJ2-1; D gene ambiguous. Germline CDR1 reads MRHNA; CDR2 reads SNTAGT. The length of the CDR3 is 14 residues. Trimming pared 5 bases from V and 8 bases from J, leaving 16 bases between. The CDR3 region has the DNA TGTGCCAGCAGTACCGGGCAGCAGATGGATGAGCAGTTCTTC. It yields the protein CASSTGQQMDEQFF.

The chain recombines TRBV10-3 with TRBJ2-7; 7 bases map to TRBD2. The germline V gene has CDR1 ENHRY and CDR2 SYGVKD. This CDR3 spans 14 amino acids. Trimming cost V 6 bases and J 5 bases; bases outside gene matches: 10. The CDR3 spells CAIRGGGEWNEQYF. The CDR3 DNA sequence: TGTGCCATCAGGGGGGGAGGGGAGTGGAACGAGCAGTACTTC.

The chain carries TRBV6-5 and TRBJ1-3, with D uncertain. The V end was cut by 7 bases, the J end by 4 bases, with 8 bases between. The CDR3 contains 12 residues. Germline V CDR1 and CDR2: MNHEY, SVGAGI. CDR3 sequence reads: CASTGFGNTIYF. In DNA form, the CDR3 reads TGTGCCAGCACGGGATTCGGAAACACCATATATTTT.

The CDR3 coding sequence is TGTGCCAGCAGTGAAGTCGGGTGGGGGGCTACGAGTTTTTATGGCTACACCTTC. This encodes CASSEVGWGATSFYGYTF. This chain uses TRBV6-1 with TRBJ1-2, with D perhaps matching TRBD1 (6 bases). This CDR3 is 18 amino acids long. Germline-derived CDR1 and CDR2 are MNHNS and SASEGT. Trimming shortened V by 1 base and J by 5 bases, and 23 bases separated the two germline ends.

The CDR3 protein is CASSQGGRGLFF. CDR3 nucleotide sequence: TGTGCCAGCAGTCAAGGCGGGCGGGGACTGTTTTTT. The chain carries TRBV11-2 and TRBJ1-4; D gene unclear. Deletions cut 6 bases from V and 13 bases from J, with 15 bases between. Per the germline V gene, CDR1 is SGHAT and CDR2 is FQNNGV. The CDR3 runs to 12 residues. Filled out from reference TRBV11-2 and TRBJ1-4, the complete variable domain reads EAGVAQSPRYKIIEKRQSVAFWCNPISGHATLYWYQQILGQGPKLLIQFQNNGVVDDSQLPKDRFSAERLKGVDSTLKIQPAKLEDSAVYLCASSQGGRGLFFGSGTQLSVL.

The chain combines TRBV6-1 with TRBJ1-5; the D gene is possibly TRBD1 (5 bases). Germline CDR1 is MNHNS and CDR2 is SASEGT. CDR3 size: 13 residues. The V end was cut by 2 bases, the J end by 9 bases, with 11 bases between. CDR3 amino acids: CASSEPYQGPQHF. CDR3 sequence (DNA): TGTGCCAGCAGTGAACCTTACCAGGGGCCCCAGCATTTT.

The chain combines TRBV5-6 with TRBJ2-7, with D perhaps matching TRBD2 (5 bases). The CDR3 consists of 12 residues. CDR1 and CDR2 (germline): SGHDT, YYEEEE. Trimming shortened V by 2 bases and J by 5 bases, and 8 bases separated the two germline ends. CDR3 sequence: CASSFSGNEQYF. Written as DNA, the CDR3 is TGTGCCAGCAGCTTCTCGGGGAACGAGCAGTACTTC.

This clone occurred once. As DNA, the CDR3 is TGCGCCAGCAGCCAAGATTTCGGGGAGCTGTTTTTT. This gives the protein CASSQDFGELFF. V is TRBV4-3 and J is TRBJ2-2; D not certain. CDR1 is LGHNA and CDR2 is YSLEER in the germline V gene. V lost 0 bases to trimming and J lost 7 bases, with 3 bases between them. This CDR3 region has 12 residues.

CDR3 sequence reads: CAISERAREWAYEQYF. CDR3 nucleotides: TGTGCCATCAGTGAGCGTGCCAGGGAGTGGGCCTACGAGCAGTACTTC. This sequence joins TRBV10-3 and TRBJ2-7; D could derive from TRBD1 or TRBD2 (5 bases each). The V and J ends lost 2 bases and 2 bases respectively, with 16 bases between them. Germline V lookup: CDR1 ENHRY, CDR2 SYGVKD. The CDR3 consists of 16 residues.

J is TRBJ2-7 and V is TRBV30, with 8 bases lining up with TRBD1. V was pared by 8 bases and J by 3 bases, with 12 bases of the junction left unmatched. Germline CDR1 is GTSNPN and CDR2 is SVGIG (reference sequence). The CDR3 loop spans 14 amino acids. The CDR3 DNA reads as TGTGCCACCCACCTCGGGACAGGTCTCTACGAGCAGTACTTC. Amino acids: CATHLGTGLYEQYF.

The genes are TRBV24-1 and TRBJ1-5; 8 bases fit TRBD1. After removal of 1 base from V and 4 bases from J, the junction contained 20 bases not matched to a gene. CDR1 is KGHDR, CDR2 SFDVKD, per germline. The CDR3 has 21 amino acids. The CDR3 region is CATSDFGIDLKTGEKNQPQHF. DNA for the CDR3: TGTGCCACCAGTGATTTTGGGATTGACTTGAAGACAGGGGAAAAGAATCAGCCCCAGCATTTT.

V gene TRBV19 combines with J gene TRBJ2-6; 7 nucleotides agree with TRBD1. The length of the CDR3 is 16 residues. Germline CDR1 and CDR2: LNHDA and SQIVND (reference sequence). V gave up 4 bases and J gave up 1 base; unmatched junction bases: 4. The CDR3 protein is CASSTRTGSGANVLTF. CDR3 nucleotide sequence: TGTGCCAGTAGTACCCGGACAGGATCTGGGGCCAACGTCCTGACTTTC.

In this sample, this clone turned up a few times. The chain uses TRBV30 and TRBJ2-7; D may be TRBD1 (6 bases). There are 16 residues in the CDR3. Germline V gives CDR1 GTSNPN, CDR2 SVGIG (reference sequence). The V gene lost 3 bases and the J gene lost 2 bases, with 20 bases spanning the gap. Written as DNA, the CDR3 is TGTGCCTGGAGACCCCGAGGACAGCGATTTACCTACGAGCAGTACTTC. Translation gives CAWRPRGQRFTYEQYF.

The V and J genes are TRBV4-2 and TRBJ2-5; 10 positions agree with TRBD2. In germline, CDR1 is LGHNA, CDR2 YNFKEQ. The CDR3 extends over 16 amino acids. The ends lost 1 base at V and 4 bases at J; junction bases unmatched: 6. The CDR3 reads CASSQAASGSPETQYF. CDR3 DNA sequence: TGTGCCAGCAGCCAAGCCGCTAGCGGGAGCCCAGAGACCCAGTACTTC.

CDR3 sequence (DNA): TGTGCCAGCAGCTTAGGCGTGGGAGCCAAAAACATTCAGTACTTC. This gives the protein CASSLGVGAKNIQYF. The chain recombines TRBV11-3 with TRBJ2-4, with unresolved D. The CDR3 is 15 amino acids. Germline values: CDR1 SGHNT, CDR2 YENEEA. V lost 1 base to trimming and J lost 0 bases, with 7 bases between them.